This TCR beta chain was recovered during a study of blood T cell repertoires in COVID-19. On the study more broadly: The samples span acute and convalescent COVID-19 from the United States, Italy and Spain. PBMCs, B-cell-depleted T cells, or T cells were the source of the cDNA or gDNA that made up the material.

How the authors handled the data: By means of reference gene primer amplification, nucleated cell counts were estimated. TCRdb's copy holds only in-frame clones and misses some; the assay was immunoSEQ multiplex PCR. V and J calls and clone size come straight from that table; D and trimming were deduced from the DNA. The sample records approximately 200,000 clones, roughly 79% being singletons. The sequence came from a human donor with acute or convalescent COVID-19. The donor label of this sample is uncertain. The sequencing sample was made of peripheral blood.

CDR3 in DNA: TGTGCCAGCAGTTTGGGACTAGCGGGAGGGGGGGAGACCCAGTACTTC. Protein: CASSLGLAGGGETQYF. This chain uses TRBV6-5 with TRBJ2-5; 16 nucleotides align to TRBD2. The CDR3 contains 16 residues. Germline CDR1 is MNHEY and CDR2 is SVGAGI. V trimming: 4 bases; J trimming: 5 bases; junction bases outside the gene matches: 4.